This TCR beta chain is from a study of blood T cell repertoires in COVID-19. Data came from immunoSEQ multiplex PCR; TCRdb stores just in-frame clones and leaves some out. The table lists approximately 240,000 clones, approximately 90% of them singletons. The CDR3 contains 18 residues. The germline CDR1 and CDR2 sequences are SGHTA and FQGTGA. With 5 bases clipped from V and 1 base from J, the junction kept 14 bases outside the gene matches. The TCR sequence derives from a young woman who had recovered from COVID-19. The sample was PBMCs or T cells enriched from blood (not recorded which). The chain uses TRBV7-3 and TRBJ1-5, with 7 bases that match TRBD1. The CDR3 loop is CASSTQTSGGRSNQPQHF. The DNA for the CDR3 is TGTGCCAGCAGCACTCAAACTTCAGGGGGTCGGAGCAATCAGCCCCAGCATTTT.